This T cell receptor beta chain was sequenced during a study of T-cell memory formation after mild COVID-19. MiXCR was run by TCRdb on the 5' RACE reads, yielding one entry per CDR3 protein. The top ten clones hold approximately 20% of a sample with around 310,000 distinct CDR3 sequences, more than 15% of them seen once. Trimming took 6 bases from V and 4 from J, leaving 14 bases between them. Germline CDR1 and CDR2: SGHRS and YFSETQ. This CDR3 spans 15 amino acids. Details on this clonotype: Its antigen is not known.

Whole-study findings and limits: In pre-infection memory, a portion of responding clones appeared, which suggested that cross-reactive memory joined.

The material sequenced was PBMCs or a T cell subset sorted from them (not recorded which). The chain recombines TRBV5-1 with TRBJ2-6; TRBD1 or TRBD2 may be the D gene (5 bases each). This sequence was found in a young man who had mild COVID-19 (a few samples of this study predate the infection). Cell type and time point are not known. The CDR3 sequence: CASTFGADGANVLTF. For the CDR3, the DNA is TGCGCCAGCACTTTCGGGGCGGACGGGGCCAACGTCCTGACTTTC.